Shown below are 22 T cell receptor beta chains from a single sample sequenced in a study of blood T cell repertoires in COVID-19. Measured with immunoSEQ multiplex PCR; TCRdb has only the in-frame clones, and not every one. Here the sample spans some 150,000 clones, approximately 83% being singletons. The sequencing input was peripheral blood. The receptors stem from a woman aged 55 to 70 with COVID-19, enrolled during active disease.

The chain links TRBV2 to TRBJ2-4; a possible D gene is TRBD1 (6 bases). V was shortened by 5 bases and J by 2 bases, with 10 bases between the two germline ends. CDR1 is SNHLY and CDR2 is FYNNEI in the germline V gene. There are 14 residues in the CDR3. CDR3 DNA: TGTGCCAGCAGTACAGGGTACTCCAAAAACATTCAGTACTTC. Its protein product is CASSTGYSKNIQYF.

This sequence joins TRBV2 and TRBJ2-5; D is perhaps TRBD2 (7 bases). The germline CDR1 and CDR2 sequences are SNHLY and FYNNEI. The V and J ends lost 1 base and 2 bases respectively, with 8 bases between them. CDR3 length: 14 amino acids. CDR3: CASSEEGGQETQYF. The CDR3 bases are TGTGCCAGCAGTGAAGAGGGGGGGCAAGAGACCCAGTACTTC.

This rearrangement joins TRBV7-2 to TRBJ1-1; 8 bases match TRBD1. CDR3 size: 13 residues. J gave up 5 bases and V 4 bases, and 3 bases lay outside the gene matches. Looked up from germline, CDR1 is SGHTA and CDR2 is FQGNSA. CDR3 residues: CASSSQGETEAFF. DNA for the CDR3: TGTGCCAGCAGCTCACAGGGGGAAACTGAAGCTTTCTTT.

The chain joins TRBV7-8 to TRBJ2-3; a possible D gene is TRBD2 (7 bases). CDR3 length: 17 amino acids. Trimming shortened V by 3 bases and J by 1 base, and 17 bases separated the two germline ends. Germline V gene sequence: CDR1 SGHVS, CDR2 FQNEAQ. CDR3 coding DNA: TGTGCCAGCAGCTTGTCGGGGGGCGGGGGAGGCACAGATACGCAGTATTTT. Protein: CASSLSGGGGGTDTQYF.

The genes are TRBV19 and TRBJ2-4; 8 bases are shared with TRBD2. With V trimmed by 5 bases and J by 0 bases, 15 bases remained unmatched. This CDR3 contains 19 residues. Germline lookup yields CDR1 LNHDA and CDR2 SQIVND (reference sequence). CDR3 region: CASSYRNRGGNLAKNIQYF. The CDR3 region has the DNA TGTGCCAGTAGTTACCGTAATCGGGGGGGGAACCTAGCCAAAAACATTCAGTACTTC.

J is TRBJ1-2 and V is TRBV18, with 7 bases that match TRBD1. The CDR3 is made up of 15 amino acids. Germline-derived CDR1 and CDR2 are KGHSH and LQKENI. V lost 3 bases to trimming and J lost 3 bases; unmatched junction nucleotides: 7. The CDR3 is CASSPTSGTDYGYTF. CDR3 nucleotide sequence: TGTGCCAGCTCACCCACCTCCGGGACAGACTATGGCTACACCTTC. The complete variable domain, with remaining parts taken from reference TRBV18 and TRBJ1-2, reads NAGVMQNPRHLVRRRGQEARLRCSPMKGHSHVYWYRQLPEEGLKFMVYLQKENIIDESGMPKERFSAEFPKEGPSILRIQQVVRGDSAAYFCASSPTSGTDYGYTFGSGTRLTVV.

The chain couples TRBV5-1 to TRBJ1-2; D may be TRBD1 (6 bases). CDR3 length equals 14 residues. Germline CDR1 is SGHRS and CDR2 is YFSETQ. The V end lost 0 bases, the J end lost 6 bases, and 12 bases lay between the germline ends. The CDR3 spells CASSLVAGEHGYTF. CDR3 in DNA: TGCGCCAGCAGCTTGGTTGCAGGGGAGCATGGCTACACCTTC.

V gene TRBV3-1 (or the pseudogene TRBV3-2) combines with J gene TRBJ2-7, with D possibly being TRBD2 (5 bases). V was cut by 0 bases and J by 1 base, with 7 bases left in between. Per germline, CDR1 LGHDT and CDR2 YNNKEL (reference sequence). This CDR3 spans 14 amino acids. CDR3 sequence (DNA): TGTGCCAGCAGCCAAGAGAGCGGATCCTACGAGCAGTACTTC. As protein: CASSQESGSYEQYF.

The chain links TRBV19 to TRBJ2-7, with TRBD1 matching over 10 bases. The CDR3 spans 15 residues. The J segment lost 3 bases and the V segment lost 3 bases, leaving 5 bases of the junction unmatched. CDR1 and CDR2 from the germline V gene are LNHDA and SQIVND (reference sequence). The CDR3 nucleotides are TGTGCCAGTAGTATTACAGGGACAGGGGTCTACGAGCAGTACTTC. This translates into CASSITGTGVYEQYF.

In the case of this clone: The sample contains more than one DNA sequence encoding this CDR3. CDR3 sequence (DNA): TGTGCCAGCTCACCCGGGGACACAGATACGCAGTATTTT. As protein: CASSPGDTDTQYF. The chain employs TRBV18 and TRBJ2-3; TRBD2 is a possible D gene (5 bases). Trimming took 3 bases from V and 2 from J, leaving 6 bases between them. The CDR3 consists of 13 residues. Germline CDR1 KGHSH, CDR2 LQKENI. Complete variable domain (other parts from reference TRBV18 and TRBJ2-3): NAGVMQNPRHLVRRRGQEARLRCSPMKGHSHVYWYRQLPEEGLKFMVYLQKENIIDESGMPKERFSAEFPKEGPSILRIQQVVRGDSAAYFCASSPGDTDTQYFGPGTRLTVL.

This chain joins TRBV6-5 and TRBJ2-7, with a possible D match to TRBD2 (6 bases). The V gene's germline CDR1 is MNHEY and CDR2 SVGAGI. Trimming cost V 2 bases and J 3 bases, with 14 bases left between them. The CDR3 loop spans 15 amino acids. The CDR3 coding sequence is TGTGCCAGCAGTTACGCTGGCGGGGTAAACTACGAGCAGTACTTC. It translates to CASSYAGGVNYEQYF.

The chain recombines TRBV4-1 with TRBJ2-3, with TRBD2 matching over 9 bases. The CDR3 consists of 17 residues. The germline CDR1 and CDR2 sequences are MGHRA and YSYEKL. V lost 0 bases to trimming and J lost 9 bases; unmatched junction nucleotides: 13. The CDR3 is CASSQESRRGRGGTQYF. In DNA form, the CDR3 reads TGCGCCAGCAGCCAAGAAAGTCGGCGGGGGCGGGGGGGCACGCAGTATTTT.

The rearrangement joins TRBV12-3 or TRBV12-4 to TRBJ1-1; D uncertain. The CDR3 extends over 13 amino acids. Trimming stripped 4 bases from V and 0 bases from J, with 6 bases between. CDR3 nucleotides: TGTGCCAGCAGTTCGCAGGTGAACACTGAAGCTTTCTTT. It is translated as CASSSQVNTEAFF.

The chain couples TRBV5-6 to TRBJ1-1; D is ambiguous. V lost 1 base and J lost 0, with 10 bases in between. Germline-derived CDR1 and CDR2 are SGHDT and YYEEEE. The CDR3 is 15 amino acids. The CDR3 sequence: CASSLSGRLNTEAFF. CDR3 nucleotide sequence: TGTGCCAGCAGCTTGAGCGGCAGATTGAACACTGAAGCTTTCTTT.

This chain joins TRBV5-1 and TRBJ2-7; D might be TRBD1 (6 bases). CDR3 length: 15 residues. Trimming took off 0 bases at V and 2 bases at J, with 12 bases between the two ends. The germline CDR1 and CDR2 sequences are SGHRS and YFSETQ. The chain's CDR3 is CASSLAARGTYEQYF. CDR3 nucleotides: TGCGCCAGCAGCTTGGCCGCCAGGGGAACCTACGAGCAGTACTTC.

This CDR3 reads CASSSTGYTEAFF. As DNA, the CDR3 is TGTGCCAGCAGTTCAACAGGGTACACTGAAGCTTTCTTT. The chain has TRBV7-3 and TRBJ1-1; a weak D match, TRBD1 (6 bases). This CDR3 spans 13 amino acids. CDR1 SGHTA and CDR2 FQGTGA come from the germline V gene. Trimming shortened V by 6 bases and J by 3 bases, and 11 bases separated the two germline ends.

This clone was seen more than once but under ten times. Other DNA sequences of this sample code for an identical CDR3. The chain uses TRBV3-1 (or the pseudogene TRBV3-2) and TRBJ2-1; D may be TRBD1 (5 bases). V lost 4 bases and J lost 7, with 8 bases in between. The CDR3 consists of 12 residues. The germline V gene encodes CDR1 LGHDT and CDR2 YNNKEL (reference sequence). The CDR3 protein is CASSLTANEQFF. CDR3 in DNA: TGTGCCAGCAGCCTGACAGCTAATGAGCAGTTCTTC.

The chain links TRBV4-1 to TRBJ2-3, with a weak D call TRBD2 (6 bases). Trimming took off 5 bases at V and 3 bases at J, with 15 bases between the two ends. The V gene's germline CDR1 is MGHRA and CDR2 YSYEKL. This CDR3 has 15 residues. CDR3 protein: CASSSGEAGTDTQYF. CDR3 sequence (DNA): TGCGCCAGCAGCTCGGGGGAAGCTGGGACAGATACGCAGTATTTT.

A single count supports this clone. This rearrangement joins TRBV7-2 to TRBJ1-5; D might be TRBD1 (5 bases). The V gene lost 3 bases and the J gene lost 9 bases, with 12 bases spanning the gap. Per germline, CDR1 SGHTA and CDR2 FQGNSA. The CDR3 loop spans 13 amino acids. The DNA for the CDR3 is TGTGCCAGCAGCTTTCCGGGGGATAGGCCCCAGCATTTT. Translating it yields CASSFPGDRPQHF.

Of note for this clone: Other DNA variants within this sample encode the same CDR3. The DNA for the CDR3 is TGTGCCAGTAGTATAGCCGGGGGAAATCAGCCCCAGCATTTT. Protein: CASSIAGGNQPQHF. The J gene is TRBJ1-5, the V gene TRBV19; possibly TRBD1 for D (5 bases). CDR3 length equals 14 residues. Germline lookup yields CDR1 LNHDA and CDR2 SQIVND (reference sequence). V lost 1 base and J lost 4, with 8 bases in between. The variable domain in full, completed from reference TRBV19 and TRBJ1-5, reads DGGITQSPKYLFRKEGQNVTLSCEQNLNHDAMYWYRQDPGQGLRLIYYSQIVNDFQKGDIAEGYSVSREKKESFPLTVTSAQKNPTAFYLCASSIAGGNQPQHFGDGTRLSIL.

This clone appeared a few times. The chain recombines TRBV11-1 with TRBJ1-5; no clear D. The CDR3 runs to 13 residues. The V end lost 4 bases, the J end lost 2 bases, and 6 bases lay between the germline ends. CDR1 and CDR2 from the germline V gene are SGHAT and FQDESV (reference sequence). In nucleotides, the CDR3 is TGTGCCAGCAGCTCCGGGGGCAATCAGCCCCAGCATTTT. It yields the protein CASSSGGNQPQHF.

This chain links TRBV3-1 (or the pseudogene TRBV3-2) with TRBJ2-7; 11 nucleotides match TRBD2. The germline V gene has CDR1 LGHDT and CDR2 YNNKEL (reference sequence). V was clipped by 5 bases and J by 4 bases; unmatched bases: 7. The CDR3 has 15 residues. Here the CDR3 DNA reads TGTGCCAGCAGCGATAGCGGGGGGGCCTGGTACGAGCAGTACTTC. Its translation: CASSDSGGAWYEQYF.